This is a list of T cell receptor beta chains from one sample in a study of control samples from healthy donors and cancer patients. The protocol was immunoSEQ multiplex PCR, while the TCRdb copy is restricted to in-frame clones and leaves out a portion. The sample lists about 84,000 clones, 80% to 90% occurring once. Sample: PBMCs. These receptors all stem from a man in his sixties with head and neck cancer. Each CDR3 is given with its conserved first and last residue. Fields, in order: J gene, D gene, clone size, V gene, CDR3 DNA, CDR3 protein. D genes are given only for firm matches. Not every row has a clone size; where given, it reads once, few, many or a size class.

TRBJ2-3 NA NA TRBV7-9 TGTGCCAGCAGCTTGATGGGGTCAGATACGCAGTATTTT CASSLMGSDTQYF
TRBJ2-7 TRBD2 NA TRBV4-2 TGTGCCAGCAGCCAAGATCTAACTAGCGGGACTGTCGCCTACGAGCAGTACTTC CASSQDLTSGTVAYEQYF
TRBJ1-3 NA NA TRBV2 TGTGCCAGCACCCTGGAGGCGACAAACCATATATTT CASTLEATNHIF
TRBJ1-2 NA NA TRBV7-9 TGTGCCAGCAGCTTTCAGGGACACTATGGCTACACCTTC CASSFQGHYGYTF
TRBJ2-3 TRBD2 NA TRBV5-4 TGTGCCAGCAGCTCCGGGACTAGCGGGAGAATACGAGGAGATACGCAGTATTTT CASSSGTSGRIRGDTQYF
TRBJ2-5 NA NA TRBV19 TGTGCCAGTAGGGTAGGGAGCGGCCGCGGGGAGACCCAGTACTTC CASRVGSGRGETQYF
TRBJ1-6 NA NA TRBV5-4 TGTGCCAGCAGGAGAGACAGGTTTTCACCCCTCCACTTT CASRRDRFSPLHF
TRBJ1-5 NA NA TRBV2 TGTGCCAGCAGTGAAAGGGGGGTACAGGGTCCCAATCAGCCCCAGCATTTT CASSERGVQGPNQPQHF
TRBJ2-7 TRBD1 NA TRBV5-1 TGCGCCAGCAGCTTGGAGGGACAGTCCCCAGTCGAGCAGTACTTC CASSLEGQSPVEQYF
TRBJ2-1 TRBD2 once TRBV5-4 TGTGCCAGCAGCGTAGCGGGAGGGTACAATGAGCAGTTCTTC CASSVAGGYNEQFF
TRBJ2-3 TRBD1 NA TRBV29-1 TGCAGCGTCGGACTGACAGGGGGCGCAGGGGATACGCAGTATTTT CSVGLTGGAGDTQYF
TRBJ2-7 NA NA TRBV3-1/TRBV3-2 TGTGCCAGCAGCCAACGGACTTCGGGTTACGAGCAGTACTTC CASSQRTSGYEQYF
TRBJ1-5 NA NA TRBV19 TGTGCCAGTACTATAAGCAATCAGCCCCAGCATTTT CASTISNQPQHF
TRBJ1-6 NA NA TRBV11-2 TGTGCCAGCAGCTTAAGAGGGTCACCCCTCCACTTT CASSLRGSPLHF
TRBJ2-2 NA NA TRBV6-5 TGTGCCAGCAGAATGTGGGGGATCGGGGAGCTGTTTTTT CASRMWGIGELFF
TRBJ1-5 NA NA TRBV7-9 TGTGCCAGCAGCTCGGTTGGGGGTCCTCATCAGCCCCAGCATTTT CASSSVGGPHQPQHF
TRBJ1-2 TRBD1 NA TRBV3-1/TRBV3-2 TGTGCCAGCAGCCAAGATTTGGCAGGGGGAAGGTATGGCTACACCTTC CASSQDLAGGRYGYTF
TRBJ2-7 TRBD1 NA TRBV19 TGTGCCAGTAGTTCGCGACAGGGCTTCCACGAGCAGTACTTC CASSSRQGFHEQYF
TRBJ1-2 NA once TRBV5-1 TGCGCCAGCAGCATCTCGGGACATACGAACTATGGCTACACCTTC CASSISGHTNYGYTF
TRBJ2-1 NA NA TRBV11-3 TGTGCCAGCAGCTTAGGGGGCTTAGCGGCTAATGAGCAGTTCTTC CASSLGGLAANEQFF
TRBJ1-6 NA NA TRBV6-5 TGTGCCAGCAGGGATCGCTCCTATAATTCACCCCTCCACTTT CASRDRSYNSPLHF
TRBJ2-1 NA NA TRBV7-8 TGTGCCAGCTGCTTAGTGGGGAGCTCCTACAATGAGCAGTTCTTC CASCLVGSSYNEQFF
TRBJ2-2 NA NA TRBV9 TGTGCCAGCAGCCGAAGCTTGGGTCAACAGGGTCTTGCGACCGGGGAGCTGTTTTTT CASSRSLGQQGLATGELFF
TRBJ2-1 NA NA TRBV5-5 TGTGCCAGCAGCTTGACATGGACTACCAATGAGCAGTTCTTC CASSLTWTTNEQFF
TRBJ1-4 NA NA TRBV18 TGTGCCAGCTCACATAACGTGGGTTATGAAGAGGAAAAACTGTTTTTT CASSHNVGYEEEKLFF
TRBJ2-1 TRBD2 NA TRBV10-1 TGCGCTACAGGTACTAGCGCCAAAAACTACAATGAGCAGTTCTTC CATGTSAKNYNEQFF
TRBJ1-2 NA few TRBV28 TGTGCCAGCCTGACCCATTTGTGGCCGGGTGGCTACACCTTC CASLTHLWPGGYTF
TRBJ1-5 NA NA TRBV2 TGTGCCAGCAGTTACCAGGGAAATAGCAATCAGCCCCAGCATTTT CASSYQGNSNQPQHF
TRBJ1-2 TRBD1 NA TRBV7-8 TGTGCCAGCAGCGGGACAGGGGGAAACTATGGCTACACCTTC CASSGTGGNYGYTF
TRBJ2-5 TRBD1 few TRBV6-5 TGTGCCAGCAGTCTGGGACAGAAGCAAGAGACCCAGTACTTC CASSLGQKQETQYF
TRBJ2-5 NA NA TRBV5-4 TGTGCCAGCAGCTTCTACTTCCTGGAGGAGACCCAGTACTTC CASSFYFLEETQYF
TRBJ1-2 NA NA TRBV2 TGTGCCAGCAGTGTCGCGGAAAACTATGGCTACACCTTC CASSVAENYGYTF
TRBJ2-1 TRBD2 NA TRBV16 TGTGCCAGCACCCCCCGGGCTAGCGGCTACAATGAGCAGTTCTTC CASTPRASGYNEQFF
TRBJ2-7 NA NA TRBV4-1 TGCGCCAGCAGCCAAAGCGGTGGAGGCCCCTACGAGCAGTACTTC CASSQSGGGPYEQYF
TRBJ2-5 TRBD2 NA TRBV11-2 TGTGCCAGCAGCTTAGGGTCCGGGAGGGGAGAGACCCAGTACTTC CASSLGSGRGETQYF
TRBJ2-7 NA NA TRBV12-3/TRBV12-4 TGTGCCAGCGGGCGGACTTCCTACGAGCAGTACTTC CASGRTSYEQYF
TRBJ1-1 NA NA TRBV19 TGTGCCAGTAGTACCGGCGTAGGGGGGGGCGCACGGGGCACTGAAGCTTTCTTT CASSTGVGGGARGTEAFF
TRBJ2-2 NA NA TRBV7-2 TGTGCCAGCAGCACTCCGCCGGGACATGCTTTGCCCGGGGAGCTGTTTTTT CASSTPPGHALPGELFF
TRBJ2-7 TRBD2 NA TRBV30 TGTGCCTGGAGTCCGATGGGACTAGGGGCCCACGAGCAGTACTTC CAWSPMGLGAHEQYF
TRBJ1-6 NA NA TRBV9 TGTGCCAGCAGCGTAGGCCAGCAGACACCCCTCCACTTT CASSVGQQTPLHF
TRBJ1-3 NA NA TRBV3-1/TRBV3-2 TGTGCCAGCAGCCAAATGGCTGGAAACACCATATATTTT CASSQMAGNTIYF
TRBJ2-1 NA once TRBV19 TGTGCCAGTAGTATATCCCCGGTGAACAAGGTGGAGTCGAGCTCCTACAATGAGCAGTTCTTC CASSISPVNKVESSSYNEQFF
TRBJ2-5 NA NA TRBV5-1 TGCGCCAGCAGCTCGGGGCTAGTGACTCAGGAGACCCAGTACTTC CASSSGLVTQETQYF
TRBJ2-3 NA NA TRBV6-5 TGTGCCAGCAGCGCCTCTTGGGGCACAGATACGCAGTATTTT CASSASWGTDTQYF
TRBJ2-1 TRBD2 NA TRBV6-5 TGTGCCAGCGGCCTAGCGGCTTACAATGAGCAGTTCTTC CASGLAAYNEQFF
TRBJ2-2 TRBD1 NA TRBV15 TGTGCCACCAGCAGGCCCACAGGGGGCGGCACCGGGGAGCTGTTTTTT CATSRPTGGGTGELFF
TRBJ2-6 TRBD1 NA TRBV19 TGTGCCAGTAGTACCAGGACAGGGGGCGCATCTGGGGCCAACGTCCTGACTTTC CASSTRTGGASGANVLTF